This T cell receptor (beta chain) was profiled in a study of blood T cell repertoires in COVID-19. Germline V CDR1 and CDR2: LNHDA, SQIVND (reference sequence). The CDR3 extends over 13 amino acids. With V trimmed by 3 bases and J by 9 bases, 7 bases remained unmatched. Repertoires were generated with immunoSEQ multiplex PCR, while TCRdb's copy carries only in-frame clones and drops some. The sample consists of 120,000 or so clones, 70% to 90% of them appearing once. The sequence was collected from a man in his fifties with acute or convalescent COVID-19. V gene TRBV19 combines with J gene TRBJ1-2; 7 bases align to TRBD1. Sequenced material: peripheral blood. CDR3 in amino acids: CASSITGALRYTF. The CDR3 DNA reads TGTGCCAGTAGTATTACAGGGGCACTACGCTACACCTTC.